A single sample is the source of the 17 T cell receptor beta chains below, sequenced in a study of cytomegalovirus exposure and HLA in healthy donors. Amplification used 60 Vbeta primers and 13 Jbeta primers. Profiling relied on immunoSEQ multiplex PCR, and the TCRdb table lists in-frame clones only, not all of them. There are some 110,000 clones in the sample; roughly 70% occur only once, and around 1.2% lies in the top ten. The specimen sequenced was PBMCs. The receptors originated from a man aged 35 to 55 in good health and CMV-seronegative.

The gene calls are TRBV21-1 and TRBJ2-7; the table calls TRBD2, which could not be checked here. TRBV21-1 is labeled a pseudogene. The CDR3 runs 17 residues. Here the CDR3 DNA reads TGTGCCAGCAGCAAATTCTTAGGGAGCGGGAGGGACCACGAGCAGTACTTC. Amino acids: CASSKFLGSGRDHEQYF.

This clone was counted once. The V gene is TRBV4-3, the J gene TRBJ2-5, with D perhaps TRBD1 (6 bases). The J call is in doubt because the DNA end fits TRBJ2-7 better. CDR3 length: 14 residues. CDR1 is LGHNA and CDR2 is YSLEER in the germline V gene. The CDR3 DNA reads as TGCGCCAGCAGCCCGTACAGGGAGTCTTACGAGCAGTACTTC. Translation gives CASSPYRESYEQYF.

This chain joins TRBV6-5 and TRBJ1-3; TRBD1 matches at 7 bases. CDR1 is MNHEY, CDR2 SVGAGI, per germline. V was pared by 2 bases and J by 1 base, with 5 bases of the junction left unmatched. CDR3 length: 16 residues. CDR3 DNA sequence: TGTGCCAGCAGTTACGGCCCCAGGGGGTCTGGAAACACCATATATTTT. Amino acid sequence: CASSYGPRGSGNTIYF.

The chain recombines TRBV7-6 with TRBJ2-1, with 10 bases aligning to TRBD2. After removal of 5 bases from V and 9 bases from J, the junction contained 10 bases not matched to a gene. The CDR3 is made up of 15 amino acids. Germline V gene lookup returns CDR1 SGHVS and CDR2 FNYEAQ. The CDR3: CASSAAGAGGFEQFF. The DNA of the CDR3 is TGTGCCAGCAGCGCCGCCGGAGCGGGGGGGTTTGAGCAGTTCTTC.

V usage is TRBV14 and J usage is TRBJ2-4; the D gene is possibly TRBD1 (5 bases). This CDR3 spans 16 amino acids. Germline CDR1 is SGHDN and CDR2 is FVKESK. Trimming left V 1 base short and J 0 bases short, with 10 bases between. The CDR3 protein is CASSQGGPIAKNIQYF. The CDR3 nucleotides are TGTGCCAGCAGCCAAGGGGGCCCAATAGCCAAAAACATTCAGTACTTC.

This clone has just a few counts. The chain uses TRBV6-6 and TRBJ1-3, with 10 bases lining up with TRBD1. The germline CDR1 and CDR2 sequences are MNHNY and SVGAGI (reference sequence). The CDR3 is made up of 16 amino acids. V lost 2 bases, J lost 4 bases, and 5 bases stayed unmatched. CDR3 in DNA: TGTGCCAGCAGTTACCACGACAGGGGGCTCGGAAACACCATATATTTT. This encodes CASSYHDRGLGNTIYF.

The gene calls are TRBV14 and TRBJ1-1; 7 nucleotides align to TRBD1. Germline V gene lookup returns CDR1 SGHDN and CDR2 FVKESK. The CDR3 is 16 residues long. With V trimmed by 0 bases and J by 0 bases, 4 bases remained unmatched. CDR3 protein: CASSQDQGVMNTEAFF. The DNA for the CDR3 is TGTGCCAGCAGCCAAGATCAGGGGGTCATGAACACTGAAGCTTTCTTT.

The V gene is TRBV9, the J gene TRBJ2-3; D is unclear. V shed 0 bases and J shed 4 bases, with 9 bases lying between them. The CDR3 sequence is 14 residues long. Germline V gene sequence: CDR1 SGDLS, CDR2 YYNGEE. The CDR3 region is CASSVDWAPDTQYF. The CDR3, as DNA: TGTGCCAGCAGCGTAGATTGGGCCCCAGATACGCAGTATTTT.

The chain employs TRBV2 and TRBJ1-6; D uncertain. The V end lost 3 bases, the J end lost 0 bases, and 15 bases lay between the germline ends. CDR3 size: 18 residues. Germline CDR1 and CDR2: SNHLY and FYNNEI. The CDR3 sequence: CASSDPGWGSSYNSPLHF. The CDR3 DNA reads TGTGCCAGCAGTGATCCGGGGTGGGGAAGCTCCTATAATTCACCCCTCCACTTT.

The chain uses TRBV27 and TRBJ2-7, with 7 bases identical to TRBD1. Trimming cost V 7 bases and J 3 bases; bases outside gene matches: 15. From germline, CDR1 is MNHEY and CDR2 SMNVEV (reference sequence). The CDR3 has 16 amino acids. DNA of the CDR3: TGTGCCAGCACGCGCTCCCACAGGGGCCGTTTCTACGAGCAGTACTTC. Residues: CASTRSHRGRFYEQYF.

This clone occurred once. The V call is TRBV7-2, the J call TRBJ1-2, with TRBD1 as a possible D gene (5 bases). This CDR3 comprises 16 residues. The germline gives CDR1 SGHTA, CDR2 FQGNSA. V dropped 5 bases and J dropped 8 bases, with 24 bases sitting between them. The CDR3 DNA reads as TGTGCCAGCAGCCCAGGAGGCCAGGCCCGCCGGGGGGGCTACACCTTC. The encoded protein is CASSPGGQARRGGYTF.

This rearrangement joins TRBV30 to TRBJ1-1; no clear D gene. Trimming took off 2 bases at V and 4 bases at J, with 8 bases between the two ends. The CDR3 extends over 12 amino acids. Germline V gives CDR1 GTSNPN, CDR2 SVGIG (reference sequence). The CDR3 bases are TGTGCCTGGAGTTCGGGTGGCACTGAAGCTTTCTTT. It codes for CAWSSGGTEAFF.

Only a few counts were recorded for this clone. The chain links TRBV7-8 to TRBJ2-7, with 7 positions matching TRBD2. This CDR3 has 16 amino acids. V gave up 2 bases and J gave up 0 bases; unmatched junction bases: 7. From germline, CDR1 is SGHVS and CDR2 FQNEAQ. The CDR3 spells CASSLIRRGSSYEQYF. The DNA for the CDR3 is TGTGCCAGCAGCTTAATCCGGCGGGGGAGCTCCTACGAGCAGTACTTC.

CDR3 sequence reads: CASSQVGQSPSYEQYF. As DNA, the CDR3 is TGCGCCAGCAGCCAGGTAGGACAGTCCCCATCCTACGAGCAGTACTTC. The chain uses TRBV4-1 and TRBJ2-7; weak D call: TRBD1 (6 bases). CDR1 and CDR2 from the germline V gene are MGHRA and YSYEKL. The germline V and J ends were trimmed by 3 bases and 1 base, with 16 bases remaining between them. This CDR3 has 16 residues.

The gene calls are TRBV27 and TRBJ1-4; D perhaps matches TRBD1 (6 bases). Germline V lookup: CDR1 MNHEY, CDR2 SMNVEV (reference sequence). The CDR3 has 14 amino acids. The V end was cut by 6 bases, the J end by 5 bases, with 13 bases between. CDR3 sequence: CASSPGQLNEKLFF. In nucleotides, the CDR3 is TGTGCCAGCAGCCCAGGACAGTTAAATGAAAAACTGTTTTTT.

The CDR3 nucleotides are TGTGCCAGCAGCTTAGTATACACCGGGGAGCTGTTTTTT. It yields the protein CASSLVYTGELFF. This chain joins TRBV7-3 and TRBJ2-2; no clear D gene. This CDR3 has 13 residues. Trimming took 2 bases from V and 3 from J, leaving 4 bases between them. Looked up from germline, CDR1 is SGHTA and CDR2 is FQGTGA.

The chain couples TRBV7-9 to TRBJ2-3, with 9 bases that match TRBD1. Germline CDR1 reads SEHNR; CDR2 reads FQNEAQ (reference sequence). The length of the CDR3 is 15 residues. Trimming at V came to 5 bases and at J to 4 bases, leaving 7 bases not matched to a gene. The CDR3 loop is CASSQTGGGSDTQYF. The CDR3 nucleotides are TGTGCCAGCAGCCAAACAGGGGGCGGTTCAGATACGCAGTATTTT.